Each of the 11 T cell receptor beta chains below was sequenced from the same sample in a study of blood T cell repertoires in COVID-19. Clones were sequenced by immunoSEQ multiplex PCR, and TCRdb holds only the in-frame ones, with some missing. The sample yields 250,000 to 400,000 clones, 90% seen once. The sample comprised peripheral blood. The receptors were gathered from a woman in her 30s with COVID-19, enrolled during active disease.

The rearrangement uses TRBV13 and TRBJ2-2, with 8 nucleotides matching TRBD1. J lost 7 bases, V lost 5 bases, and 9 bases had no gene match. The germline V gene has CDR1 PRHDT and CDR2 FYEKMQ (reference sequence). This CDR3 is built from 15 residues. The CDR3 loop is CASSGRDRNDGELFF. For the CDR3, the DNA is TGTGCCAGCAGCGGCCGGGACAGGAACGACGGGGAGCTGTTTTTT.

V and J are TRBV3-1 (or the pseudogene TRBV3-2) and TRBJ2-1; D gene ambiguous. Germline CDR1 LGHDT, CDR2 YNNKEL (reference sequence). V was pared by 1 base and J by 1 base, with 8 bases between. The CDR3 extends over 15 amino acids. The CDR3 DNA follows: TGTGCCAGCAGCCAAGGCCTACTTTCCTACAATGAGCAGTTCTTC. Translating gives CASSQGLLSYNEQFF.

This chain joins TRBV29-1 and TRBJ1-2; unclear D gene. The CDR3 spans 11 residues. Germline V lookup: CDR1 SQVTM, CDR2 ANQGSEA. V shed 5 bases and J shed 4 bases, with 8 bases lying between them. DNA for the CDR3: TGCAGCGTTAGGGAGTTCTATGGCTACACCTTC. Translated, it gives CSVREFYGYTF. Full variable domain (outside the CDR3, taken from reference TRBV29-1 and TRBJ1-2): SAVISQKPSRDICQRGTSLTIQCQVDSQVTMMFWYRQQPGQSLTLIATANQGSEATYESGFVIDKFPISRPNLTFSTLTVSNMSPEDSSIYLCSVREFYGYTFGSGTRLTVV.

The chain employs TRBV5-1 and TRBJ2-7; D perhaps matches TRBD2 (6 bases). V lost 4 bases, J lost 1 base, and 12 bases lay in between. CDR1 SGHRS and CDR2 YFSETQ come from the germline V gene. This CDR3 region has 14 residues. CDR3 nucleotide sequence: TGCGCCAGCAGCGCCGGGACTCATTCCTACGAGCAGTACTTC. It specifies CASSAGTHSYEQYF.

This chain joins TRBV19 and TRBJ1-6; TRBD1 agrees at 9 bases. Germline V gene lookup returns CDR1 LNHDA and CDR2 SQIVND (reference sequence). The V and J ends lost 7 bases and 9 bases, in that order; junction bases with no gene match: 7. CDR3 length: 14 residues. The CDR3 DNA follows: TGTGCCAGTACCCCTAGACAGGGGGTTTCACCCCTCCACTTT. Translated, it gives CASTPRQGVSPLHF.

The chain couples TRBV24-1 to TRBJ2-5; TRBD1 matches at 9 bases. This CDR3 contains 14 residues. The J segment lost 5 bases and the V segment lost 1 base, leaving 1 base of the junction unmatched. Looked up from germline, CDR1 is KGHDR and CDR2 is SFDVKD. CDR3 nucleotides: TGTGCCACCAGTGATTTCGGGACAGGGGAGACCCAGTACTTC. It specifies CATSDFGTGETQYF.

This chain joins TRBV5-6 and TRBJ2-1; 8 bases match TRBD1. The germline V gene encodes CDR1 SGHDT and CDR2 YYEEEE. This CDR3 has 16 amino acids. The V gene end was trimmed by 1 base and the J gene end by 4 bases; junction bases not matched to a gene: 7. The CDR3 coding sequence is TGTGCCAGCAGCTTGTTCGGGACAGGCGTATACAATGAGCAGTTCTTC. Protein: CASSLFGTGVYNEQFF. The whole variable domain, filled in from reference TRBV5-6 and TRBJ2-1, reads DAGVTQSPTHLIKTRGQQVTLRCSPKSGHDTVSWYQQALGQGPQFIFQYYEEEERQRGNFPDRFSGHQFPNYSSELNVNALLLGDSALYLCASSLFGTGVYNEQFFGPGTRLTVL.

This chain connects TRBV20-1 to TRBJ1-5; possibly TRBD1 for D (6 bases). Trimming took off 6 bases at V and 5 bases at J, with 17 bases between the two ends. CDR1 DFQATT and CDR2 SNEGSKA come from the germline V gene (reference sequence). The CDR3 sequence is 14 residues long. CDR3: CSASGQKPHQPQHF. CDR3 DNA sequence: TGCAGTGCCAGTGGACAGAAGCCTCATCAGCCCCAGCATTTT.

The chain combines TRBV5-1 with TRBJ2-7; the match to TRBD1 covers 8 bases. Looked up from germline, CDR1 is SGHRS and CDR2 is YFSETQ. The ends lost 5 bases at V and 4 bases at J; junction bases unmatched: 11. The CDR3 contains 15 residues. CDR3 residues: CASSFGQGVLYEQYF. The CDR3 DNA follows: TGCGCCAGCAGTTTTGGACAGGGTGTTTTATACGAGCAGTACTTC.

The chain joins TRBV6-6 to TRBJ2-3, with D possibly being TRBD1 (5 bases). Trimming cost V 7 bases and J 3 bases, with 14 bases left between them. Germline V CDR1 and CDR2: MNHNY, SVGAGI (reference sequence). This CDR3 comprises 14 residues. The CDR3 DNA follows: TGTGCCAGCAATTCCAGGGTAGGAACAGATACGCAGTATTTT. This encodes CASNSRVGTDTQYF.

CDR3 sequence reads: CASSETVSLGGEKLFF. CDR3 bases: TGTGCCAGCAGTGAAACGGTATCCTTAGGCGGTGAAAAACTGTTTTTT. The V call is TRBV6-1, the J call TRBJ1-4; D unclear. Trimming took off 2 bases at V and 7 bases at J, with 17 bases between the two ends. CDR1 is MNHNS and CDR2 is SASEGT in the germline V gene. This CDR3 has 16 residues.